The subject of this entry is one T cell receptor beta chain. The primer mix had 60 Vbeta and 13 Jbeta primers. The repertoire was sequenced with immunoSEQ multiplex PCR; TCRdb's copy has only in-frame clones and lacks some. This sample yields 100,000 to 150,000 clones, of which 80% are seen a single time; about 8.9% belongs to the top ten. These data originate in a study of cytomegalovirus exposure and HLA in healthy donors. Germline V CDR1 and CDR2: MDHEN, SYDVKM. J lost 0 bases, V lost 5 bases, and 7 bases had no gene match. This CDR3 has 16 residues. The sequence came from a man aged 25-45 years in good health and CMV-seropositive. The sample consisted of PBMCs. This chain joins TRBV28 and TRBJ2-5; 9 bases agree with TRBD2. The CDR3 region has the DNA TGTGCCAGCAGTAACGCGGGGGGGCTAGACCAAGAGACCCAGTACTTC. Its translation is CASSNAGGLDQETQYF.